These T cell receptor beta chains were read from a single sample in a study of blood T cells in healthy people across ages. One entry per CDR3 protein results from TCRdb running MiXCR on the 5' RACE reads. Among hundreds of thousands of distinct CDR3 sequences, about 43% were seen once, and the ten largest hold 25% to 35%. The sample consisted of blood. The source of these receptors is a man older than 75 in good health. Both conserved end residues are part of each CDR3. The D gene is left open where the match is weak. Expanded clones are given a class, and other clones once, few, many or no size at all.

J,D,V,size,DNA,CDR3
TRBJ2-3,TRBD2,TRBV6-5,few,TGTGCCAGCAGTTACTCCATCGGGGGGGCTACAGATACGCAGTATTTT,CASSYSIGGATDTQYF
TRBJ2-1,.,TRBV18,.,TGTGCCAGCTCACTGGGACACGCTAATGAGCAGTTCTTC,CASSLGHANEQFF
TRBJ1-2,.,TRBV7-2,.,TGTGCCAGCAGCTTATCCGCCGCCGGGACACTGTCATATGGCTACACCTTC,CASSLSAAGTLSYGYTF
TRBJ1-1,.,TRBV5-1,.,TGCGCCAGCAGCTGGACGAGGGACACTGAAGCTTTCTTT,CASSWTRDTEAFF
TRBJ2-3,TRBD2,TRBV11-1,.,TGTGCCAGCAGCCCCCCGGTCGCGGGGGGGAGCACAGATACGCAGTATTTT,CASSPPVAGGSTDTQYF
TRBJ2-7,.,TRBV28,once,TGTGCCAGCAGTGATAACAGGCCCCACAATGAGCAGTACTTC,CASSDNRPHNEQYF
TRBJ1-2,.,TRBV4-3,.,TGCGCCAGCAGCCGAGACCTGGGGGGCAGGGGCTATGGTCACACCTTC,CASSRDLGGRGYGHTF
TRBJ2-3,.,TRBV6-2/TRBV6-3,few,TGTGCCAGCACCAAGACTCAGCGCACAGATACGCAGTATTTT,CASTKTQRTDTQYF
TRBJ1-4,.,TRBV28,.,TGTGCCAGCAGTTCCGGGGGGGCAACTAATGAAAAACTGTTTTTT,CASSSGGATNEKLFF
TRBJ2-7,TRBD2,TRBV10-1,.,TGCGCCAGCAGTGAGGGACTAGCGGGGGGACACTCCTACGAGCAGTACTTC,CASSEGLAGGHSYEQYF
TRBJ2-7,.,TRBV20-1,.,TGCAGTGCTATCCGGGACACCTACACCTACGAGCAGTACTTC,CSAIRDTYTYEQYF
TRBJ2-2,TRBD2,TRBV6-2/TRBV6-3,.,TGTGCCAGCAGCGAGGGACTAGTGGACGGGGAGCTGTTTTTT,CASSEGLVDGELFF
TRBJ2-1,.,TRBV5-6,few,TGTGCCAGCAGCCGGCTAAACGAGAATGAGCAGTTCTTC,CASSRLNENEQFF
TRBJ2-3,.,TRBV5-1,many,TGCGCCAGCAGCCCCGGACAGAGCGGAGATACGCAGTATTTT,CASSPGQSGDTQYF
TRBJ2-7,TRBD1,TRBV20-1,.,TGCAGTGCCCGACAGGGGCTTGTCTCCTACGAGCAGTACTTC,CSARQGLVSYEQYF
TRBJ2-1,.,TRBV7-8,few,TGTGCCAGCAGTCCCGACGGAAGGCATGAGCAGTTCTTC,CASSPDGRHEQFF
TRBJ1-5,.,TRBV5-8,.,TGTGCCAGCAGCTGGAAAGGGGGGCAGCCCCAGCATTTT,CASSWKGGQPQHF
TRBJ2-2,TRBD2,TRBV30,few,TGTGCCTGGAAAGGACTAGCCGCCACCGGGGAGCTGTTTTTT,CAWKGLAATGELFF